Below, one T cell receptor beta chain is given with its context. Its target is not known. The sequenced fragment ends 3 residues before the CDR3 boundary, so the rest is inferred from the germline J gene. The CDR3 has 14 amino acids. In germline, CDR1 is LNHDA, CDR2 SQIVND (reference sequence). V lost 5 bases to trimming and J lost 2 bases, with 13 bases between them. Using immunoSEQ multiplex PCR, the repertoire was profiled, and TCRdb retains in-frame clones only, with some absent. Recorded for this sample: under 45,000 clones. This sample stems from a study of T cells in women clearing cervical HPV infection. Whole-study context: Cases: HPV16-related CIN3 or worse on histology, 2 invasive cancers. Blood came at first lesion visit for cases, post-clearance for controls.

Study-level points and caveats: CIN3+ cases had significantly higher TCR repertoire richness than controls, but evenness did not differ.

This TCR came from a woman between 18 and 70 years old with a cervical HPV16 infection that either progressed to CIN3+ or cleared (not recorded which). Sample: blood buffy coat. J is TRBJ2-7 and V is TRBV19; TRBD2 might be the D (6 bases). CDR3 loop: CASSPSGVPYEQYF. The covered CDR3 bases are TGTGCCAGTAGTCCCTCGGGGGTCCCCTACGAG.